A selection of T cell receptor beta chains follows, all from one sample in a study of T cells after yellow fever vaccination. TCRdb redid the calling of the 5' RACE reads with MiXCR, one entry per CDR3 protein. The sample lists roughly 300,000 distinct CDR3 sequences, roughly 8% seen once, with 17% in the top ten. The sample in question was PBMCs, obtained about 41 days after the first yellow fever vaccination. These receptors were taken from a man aged 18 to 30 who received the YFV17D yellow fever vaccine. CDR3s include the opening cysteine and the closing phenylalanine or tryptophan. The D gene is left open where the match is weak. A clone size is listed for some rows: how often the clone was seen (once, few, many), or a class if it is expanded.

clone size: many; D gene: TRBD2; J gene: TRBJ2-3; V gene: TRBV20-1; CDR3 DNA: TGCAGTGCCCCGACTACTAGCGGGAGCACAGATACGCAGTATTTT; CDR3 protein: CSAPTTSGSTDTQYF
clone size: few; D gene: TRBD1; J gene: TRBJ1-4; V gene: TRBV6-1; CDR3 DNA: TGTGCCAGCAGTGAAGGGAACAGGGGTCGGCGTGAAAAACTGTTTTTT; CDR3 protein: CASSEGNRGRREKLFF
clone size: .; D gene: .; J gene: TRBJ1-1; V gene: TRBV7-3; CDR3 DNA: .; CDR3 protein: CASSSSGRDTEAFF
clone size: few; D gene: .; J gene: TRBJ2-7; V gene: TRBV7-2; CDR3 DNA: TGTGCCAGCAGCTCCGGGGGCGGGGGAGCTTTCTCCTACGAGCAGTACTTC; CDR3 protein: CASSSGGGGAFSYEQYF
clone size: .; D gene: .; J gene: TRBJ1-5; V gene: TRBV7-9; CDR3 DNA: TGTGCCAGCAGCTTCGCCGAGAGTGGGCAGCCCCAGCATTTT; CDR3 protein: CASSFAESGQPQHF
clone size: few; D gene: .; J gene: TRBJ1-2; V gene: TRBV14; CDR3 DNA: TGTGCCAGCAGCCATTTTTCCGGGGACCCGGGTAGTCTTTATGGCTACACCTTC; CDR3 protein: CASSHFSGDPGSLYGYTF
clone size: .; D gene: .; J gene: TRBJ1-1; V gene: TRBV5-1; CDR3 DNA: TGCGCCAGCAGCCCGCAGGGAAGCGCGGAAGCTTTCTTT; CDR3 protein: CASSPQGSAEAFF
clone size: .; D gene: .; J gene: TRBJ2-7; V gene: TRBV7-2; CDR3 DNA: TGTGCCAGCAGCCCCGGGGCTGGGTTTTCCTACGAGCAGTACTTC; CDR3 protein: CASSPGAGFSYEQYF
clone size: many; D gene: .; J gene: TRBJ2-1; V gene: TRBV9; CDR3 DNA: TGTGCCAGCAGCGTAGCCGGCGACTCCTACAATGAGCAGTTCTTC; CDR3 protein: CASSVAGDSYNEQFF
clone size: few; D gene: .; J gene: TRBJ1-2; V gene: TRBV7-9; CDR3 DNA: TGTGCCAGCAGCTTAGCCGGTGGACAGAGCTATGGCTACACCTTC; CDR3 protein: CASSLAGGQSYGYTF
clone size: .; D gene: .; J gene: TRBJ2-2; V gene: TRBV29-1; CDR3 DNA: TGCAGCGTTGAAGGGCTTGGCCAGAACACCGGGGAGCTGTTTTTT; CDR3 protein: CSVEGLGQNTGELFF
clone size: .; D gene: .; J gene: TRBJ2-5; V gene: TRBV2; CDR3 DNA: TGTGCCACTTCCCGGGACCCCCAAGGCACCCAGTACTTC; CDR3 protein: CATSRDPQGTQYF
clone size: many; D gene: TRBD1; J gene: TRBJ2-1; V gene: TRBV20-1; CDR3 DNA: TGCAGTGCTCCCGGGACAGGGGAGGAAGAGCAGTTCTTC; CDR3 protein: CSAPGTGEEEQFF
clone size: .; D gene: TRBD1; J gene: TRBJ1-6; V gene: TRBV6-1; CDR3 DNA: TGTGCCAGCACATTCGGACTTACAGGGGACAATTCACCCCTCCACTTT; CDR3 protein: CASTFGLTGDNSPLHF
clone size: .; D gene: TRBD1; J gene: TRBJ2-3; V gene: TRBV7-3; CDR3 DNA: TGTGCCAGCAGCGCACCCGGGACAGGGTTTCGCAGAGGGGATCCAGATACGCAGTATTTT; CDR3 protein: CASSAPGTGFRRGDPDTQYF
clone size: .; D gene: .; J gene: TRBJ1-5; V gene: TRBV12-3/TRBV12-4; CDR3 DNA: TGTGCCAGCACTCCAAGCGGTCAAGGAATGGTCCAGCCCCAGCATTTT; CDR3 protein: CASTPSGQGMVQPQHF
clone size: few; D gene: TRBD2; J gene: TRBJ2-5; V gene: TRBV6-2/TRBV6-3; CDR3 DNA: TGTGCCAGCACTTACCCGGAGCGGGGGGGCCCATCAGAGACCCAGTACTTC; CDR3 protein: CASTYPERGGPSETQYF